This T cell receptor (beta chain) comes out of a study of identical twins. V shed 0 bases, J shed 9 bases, and the junction held 11 bases outside the gene matches. From germline, CDR1 is DFQATT and CDR2 SNEGSKA (reference sequence). CDR3 size: 15 residues. This clonotype was seen only a few times. TCRdb re-derived calls from the 5' RACE reads in MiXCR, one entry per CDR3 protein. The sample lists 650,000 to 750,000 distinct CDR3 sequences, less than 25% occurring once. This sample was shared with a second study, whose subject was T cells expressing NK-cell markers.

The chain couples TRBV20-1 to TRBJ2-1; 7 bases match TRBD2. The sequence derives from a woman between 18 and 30 years old in good health. The sequenced sample consisted of PBMCs. The CDR3 nucleotides are TGCAGTGCTAGAGATGCCCAGCGGGAAGTCGGTGAGCAGTTCTTC. It is translated as CSARDAQREVGEQFF.